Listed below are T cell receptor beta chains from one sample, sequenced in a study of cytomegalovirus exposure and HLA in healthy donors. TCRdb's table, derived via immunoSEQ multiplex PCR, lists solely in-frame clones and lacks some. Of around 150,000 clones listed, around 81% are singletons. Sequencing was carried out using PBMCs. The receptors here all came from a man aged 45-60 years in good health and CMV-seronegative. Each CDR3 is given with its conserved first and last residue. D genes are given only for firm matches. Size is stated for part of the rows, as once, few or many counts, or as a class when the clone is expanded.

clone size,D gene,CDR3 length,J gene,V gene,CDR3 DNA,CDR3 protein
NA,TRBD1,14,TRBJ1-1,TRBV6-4,TGTGCCAGCAGTCCTACAGGGGGGAACACTGAAGCTTTCTTT,CASSPTGGNTEAFF
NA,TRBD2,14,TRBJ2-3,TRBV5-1,TGCGCCAGCAGTGCTAGCGGGAGGGTAGATACGCAGTATTTT,CASSASGRVDTQYF
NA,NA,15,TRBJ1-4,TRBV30,TGTGCCTGGAGTGTACCGCAGGCAACTAATGAAAAACTGTTTTTT,CAWSVPQATNEKLFF
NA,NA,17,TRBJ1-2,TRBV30,TGTGCCTGGAGTGTAGTAGGGAGGGTGATGGGGAGCAATGGCTACACCTTC,CAWSVVGRVMGSNGYTF
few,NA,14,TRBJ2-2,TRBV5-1,TGCGCCAGCAGCTTGGTAACGAACACCGGGGAGCTGTTTTTT,CASSLVTNTGELFF
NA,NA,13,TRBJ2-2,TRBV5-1,TGCGCCAGCAGCCCTACTTACACCGGGGAGCTGTTTTTT,CASSPTYTGELFF
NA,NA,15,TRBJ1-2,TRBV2,TGTGCCAGCCGACAGGCCGAACGGGTTGACTATGGCTACACCTTC,CASRQAERVDYGYTF
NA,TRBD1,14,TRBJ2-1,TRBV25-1,TGTGCCAGCAGTGGGGGACAGGGCATGAATGAGCAGTTCTTC,CASSGGQGMNEQFF
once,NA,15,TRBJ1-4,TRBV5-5,TGTGCCAGCAGCTTGACAGATGCAACTAATGAAAAACTGTTTTTT,CASSLTDATNEKLFF
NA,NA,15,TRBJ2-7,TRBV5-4,TGTGCCAGCACCCGGGGTTCGACTAACCCCTACGAGCAGTACTTC,CASTRGSTNPYEQYF
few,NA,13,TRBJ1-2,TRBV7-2,TGTGCCAGCAGCTTAGGGGGGGTGGGCGGCTACACCTTC,CASSLGGVGGYTF
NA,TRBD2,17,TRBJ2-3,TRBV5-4,TGTGCCAGCAGCTTACCACGGACTAGCGGGACTCCGGATACGCAGTATTTT,CASSLPRTSGTPDTQYF
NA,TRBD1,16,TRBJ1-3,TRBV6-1,TGTGCCAGCAGTGAACAGGGGGTACCCTCTGGAAACACCATATATTTT,CASSEQGVPSGNTIYF
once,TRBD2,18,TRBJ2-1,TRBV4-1,TGCGCCAGCAGCCGAGTTATCCTAGCGGGGGGGCCGTCCAATGAGCAGTTCTTC,CASSRVILAGGPSNEQFF
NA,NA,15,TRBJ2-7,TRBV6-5,TGTGCCAGCAGTTCCCTAGCCGAGGGTCAAAGCGAGCAGTACTTC,CASSSLAEGQSEQYF
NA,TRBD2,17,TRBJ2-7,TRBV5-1,TGCGCCAGCAGCCCCGATACGGGGGGGGCTAAGTTTTACGAGCAGTACTTC,CASSPDTGGAKFYEQYF
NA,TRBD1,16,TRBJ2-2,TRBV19,TGTGCCAGTAGTATGTACCCAGGGGGAGTGACCGGGGAGCTGTTTTTT,CASSMYPGGVTGELFF
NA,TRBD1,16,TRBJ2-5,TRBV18,TGTGCCAGCTCACCAATGAGGCAGGGGGCGCAGGAGACCCAGTACTTC,CASSPMRQGAQETQYF
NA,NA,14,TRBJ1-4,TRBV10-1,TGCGCCAGCAGTTTGACGGGTCGGAATGAAAAACTGTTTTTT,CASSLTGRNEKLFF
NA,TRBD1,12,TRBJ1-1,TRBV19,TGTGCCACTCGACAGGGGATTACTGAAGCTTTCTTT,CATRQGITEAFF
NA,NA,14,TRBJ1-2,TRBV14,TGTGCCAGCAGCCAAGAGATGGGGGCGGGTGGCTACACCTTC,CASSQEMGAGGYTF
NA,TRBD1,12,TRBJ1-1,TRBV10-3,TGTGCCATCAGTGAGGGGGACAGGGCGGCTTTCTTT,CAISEGDRAAFF
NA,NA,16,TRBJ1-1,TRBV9,TGTGCCAGCAGCGTGAAGGCAGGCACCCTGTCCACTGAAGCTTTCTTT,CASSVKAGTLSTEAFF
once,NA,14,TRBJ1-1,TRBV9,TGTGCCAGCAGCTCCATCCAGGGGAACACTGAAGCTTTCTTT,CASSSIQGNTEAFF
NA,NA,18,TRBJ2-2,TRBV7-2,TGTGCCAGCAGCTCACTCCCCGCCGGGACACCTAACACCGGGGAGCTGTTTTTT,CASSSLPAGTPNTGELFF
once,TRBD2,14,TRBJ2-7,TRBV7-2,TGTGCCAGCAGCATTACTAGCGGGGGCTACGAGCAGTACTTC,CASSITSGGYEQYF
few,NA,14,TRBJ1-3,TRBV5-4,TGTGCCAGCAGCACCTCGAGCTCTGGAAACACCATATATTTT,CASSTSSSGNTIYF
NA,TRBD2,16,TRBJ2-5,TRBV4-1,TGCGCCAGCAGCACTGGACTAGCGGGAGCTGTAGAGACCCAGTACTTC,CASSTGLAGAVETQYF
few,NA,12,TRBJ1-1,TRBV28,TGTGCCAGCGGTAGCGGTGAGCGTGAAGCTTTCTTT,CASGSGEREAFF
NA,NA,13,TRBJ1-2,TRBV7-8,TGTGCCAGCAGCCCCCGGGGGGAATATGGCTACACCTTC,CASSPRGEYGYTF
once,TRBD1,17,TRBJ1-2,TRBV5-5,TGTGCCAGCAGCTTGGCCGGGGGACAGATACGGGTCTATGGCTACACCTTC,CASSLAGGQIRVYGYTF
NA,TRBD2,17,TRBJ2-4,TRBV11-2,TGTGCCAGCAGCTCCACCAGCGGGGGGCCAGGTTTGAACATTCAGTACTTC,CASSSTSGGPGLNIQYF
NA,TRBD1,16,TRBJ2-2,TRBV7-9,TGTGCCAGCAGCTTATCCAACAGGGGGAATGCCGGGGAGCTGTTTTTT,CASSLSNRGNAGELFF
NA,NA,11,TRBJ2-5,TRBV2,TGTGCCAGCACTCTCCGGGAGACCCAGTACTTC,CASTLRETQYF
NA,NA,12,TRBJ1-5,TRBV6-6,TGTGCCAGCAGGTACAGTTCAGAACCCCAGCATTTT,CASRYSSEPQHF
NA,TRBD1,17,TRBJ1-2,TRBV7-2,TGTGCCAGCAGCCCCGGACAGGGACCCCCGATGGGGTATGGCTACACCTTC,CASSPGQGPPMGYGYTF
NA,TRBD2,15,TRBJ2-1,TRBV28,TGTGCCAGCAGCATCAGCGGGGCTGCCTACAATGAGCAGTTCTTC,CASSISGAAYNEQFF
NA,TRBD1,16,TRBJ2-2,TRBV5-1,TGCGCCAGCAGATCAACAGGGGGCTATACATCCGGGGAGCTGTTTTTT,CASRSTGGYTSGELFF
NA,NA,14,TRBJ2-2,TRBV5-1,TGCGCCAGCAAGCTTATTGAGAACACCGGGGAGCTGTTTTTT,CASKLIENTGELFF
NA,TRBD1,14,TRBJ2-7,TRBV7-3,TGTGCCAGCAGCCCGGGGGACAGGGGCCACGAGCAGTACTTC,CASSPGDRGHEQYF
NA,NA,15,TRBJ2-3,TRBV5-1,TGCGCCAGCAGCTCCCTAGCGCAGAGCACAGATACGCAGTATTTT,CASSSLAQSTDTQYF
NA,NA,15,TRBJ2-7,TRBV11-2,TGTGCCAGCAGCTTATTGAAGGGGGGGCCCTACGAGCAGTACTTC,CASSLLKGGPYEQYF